Shown below are 10 T cell receptor beta chains from a single sample sequenced in a study of T cells after yellow fever vaccination. Via MiXCR, TCRdb re-called the 5' RACE reads, giving one row per CDR3 protein. The repertoire includes around 610,000 distinct CDR3 sequences, 13% of them detected once, and about an eighth sits in the top ten. Material: PBMCs, obtained on the day of the yellow fever booster vaccination. Receptors originate from a man younger than 40 who received the YFV17D yellow fever vaccine.

This clonotype was seen only a few times. The V call is TRBV7-2, the J call TRBJ1-2; 7 bases are a match to TRBD1. V lost 3 bases, J lost 4 bases, and 8 bases stayed unmatched. The CDR3 sequence is 15 residues long. Germline V lookup: CDR1 SGHTA, CDR2 FQGNSA. Written as DNA, the CDR3 is TGTGCCAGCAGCTTGGTTTACAGGGGATCCTATGGCTACACCTTC. Translation gives CASSLVYRGSYGYTF. The whole variable domain, filled in from reference TRBV7-2 and TRBJ1-2, reads GAGVSQSPSNKVTEKGKDVELRCDPISGHTALYWYRQSLGQGLEFLIYFQGNSAPDKSGLPSDRFSAERTGGSVSTLTIQRTQQEDSAVYLCASSLVYRGSYGYTFGSGTRLTVV.

This clonotype occurred a few times. The chain combines TRBV7-2 with TRBJ2-7; D is unclear. Deletions cut 1 base from V and 2 bases from J, with 12 bases between. This CDR3 is 15 amino acids long. The V gene's germline CDR1 is SGHTA and CDR2 FQGNSA. CDR3 DNA: TGTGCCAGCAGCTTAGACCCCCGGGTAACCTACGAGCAGTACTTC. This codes for CASSLDPRVTYEQYF.

V usage is TRBV2 and J usage is TRBJ2-2; D may correspond to TRBD1 or TRBD2 (5 bases each). This CDR3 spans 15 amino acids. Germline V gene lookup returns CDR1 SNHLY and CDR2 FYNNEI. The germline V and J ends were trimmed by 6 bases and 0 bases, with 11 bases remaining between them. This CDR3 is CASRFGTANTGELFF. The CDR3 nucleotides are TGTGCCAGCAGGTTCGGGACGGCGAACACCGGGGAGCTGTTTTTT.

The chain couples TRBV12-3 or TRBV12-4 to TRBJ2-7; D might be TRBD1 or TRBD2, each matching 5 bases. Trimming pared 7 bases from V and 2 bases from J, leaving 18 bases between. The CDR3 is made up of 15 amino acids. The CDR3 spells CASNSGHRTTYEQYF. The DNA for the CDR3 is TGTGCCAGCAACTCGGGGCATCGAACTACCTACGAGCAGTACTTC.

This chain connects TRBV5-1 to TRBJ2-3; no clear D gene. This CDR3 has 16 amino acids. With 1 base removed from V and 0 bases from J, the gap between germline ends came to 12 bases. The germline CDR1 and CDR2 sequences are SGHRS and YFSETQ. The DNA for the CDR3 is TGCGCCAGCAGCTTGTCACAAGCTACTAGCACAGATACGCAGTATTTT. As protein: CASSLSQATSTDTQYF. The complete variable domain, with remaining parts taken from reference TRBV5-1 and TRBJ2-3, reads KAGVTQTPRYLIKTRGQQVTLSCSPISGHRSVSWYQQTPGQGLQFLFEYFSETQRNKGNFPGRFSGRQFSNSRSEMNVSTLELGDSALYLCASSLSQATSTDTQYFGPGTRLTVL.

The chain links TRBV20-1 to TRBJ2-2; D possibly corresponds to TRBD1 (6 bases). This CDR3 has 13 residues. Germline V gives CDR1 DFQATT, CDR2 SNEGSKA (reference sequence). Between the trimmed V and J ends, which lost 6 bases and 2 bases, there was a span of 10 bases. The CDR3 sequence is CSALQGNTGELFF. The CDR3 DNA reads as TGCAGTGCACTACAGGGTAACACCGGGGAGCTGTTTTTT.

The chain is built from TRBV11-1 and TRBJ2-2; 10 bases fit TRBD2. The V and J ends lost 7 bases and 0 bases, in that order; junction bases with no gene match: 11. CDR3 length equals 18 residues. Per the germline V gene, CDR1 is SGHAT and CDR2 is FQDESV (reference sequence). CDR3 sequence (DNA): TGTGCCAGCACCCAGCGAGGACTAGCGGACCCGAACACCGGGGAGCTGTTTTTT. Amino acids: CASTQRGLADPNTGELFF. Together with reference TRBV11-1 and TRBJ2-2, the CDR3 gives the full variable domain: EAEVAQSPRYKITEKSQAVAFWCDPISGHATLYWYRQILGQGPELLVQFQDESVVDDSQLPKDRFSAERLKGVDSTLKIQPAELGDSAMYLCASTQRGLADPNTGELFFGEGSRLTVL.

In its sample, this clonotype was seen a few times. The V and J genes are TRBV7-8 and TRBJ2-2; TRBD1 or TRBD2 may be the D gene (5 bases each). This CDR3 region has 16 residues. Germline CDR1 reads SGHVS; CDR2 reads FQNEAQ. The V end was cut by 3 bases, the J end by 0 bases, with 11 bases between. The CDR3 loop is CASSLGTNSNTGELFF. The CDR3 bases are TGTGCCAGCAGCTTGGGGACGAATTCGAACACCGGGGAGCTGTTTTTT.

The chain uses TRBV15 and TRBJ2-1, with 11 bases aligning to TRBD2. The junction had 6 bases not matched to a gene; V was cut back by 0 bases and J by 8 bases. CDR1 is LNHNV and CDR2 is YYDKDF in the germline V gene (reference sequence). This CDR3 has 16 residues. The CDR3 DNA reads as TGTGCCACCAGCAGAGATATAGCGGGAGGGCCGGATGAGCAGTTCTTC. This sequence encodes CATSRDIAGGPDEQFF.

V usage is TRBV7-2 and J usage is TRBJ1-1, with TRBD1 matching 8 bases. Germline V gene data show CDR1 as SGHTA and CDR2 as FQGNSA. J gave up 3 bases and V 1 base, and 7 bases lay outside the gene matches. This CDR3 comprises 16 residues. In DNA form, the CDR3 reads TGTGCCAGCAGCTTAGTAACCCAGACAGGGGACACTGAAGCTTTCTTT. Amino acid sequence: CASSLVTQTGDTEAFF.